This record looks at one T cell receptor beta chain sequence and its context. Its antigen is unidentified. A junction boundary mismatches the germline segment, possibly from a read error. The data were obtained in a study of response to subunit inactivated influenza vaccine. Study observations and caveats: Few additional T cells are recruited per seasonal influenza vaccination, authors suggested.

TCRdb called the RT-PCR reads again in MiXCR, with one record for every CDR3 protein. The repertoire includes around 530,000 distinct CDR3 sequences, 15% to 20% of them detected once, and around 3% sits in the top ten. CDR3 length: 13 residues. The chain combines TRBV12-3 or TRBV12-4 with TRBJ2-1; D is unclear. The origin of this receptor is a man aged 45 to 75 who received an inactivated influenza vaccine. The material was CD4+ T cells sorted from PBMCs, obtained less than 30 months after vaccination. The CDR3 DNA sequence: TGTGCCAGCAGCCTTTCTTCCTACCATGAGCAGTTCTTC. It is translated as CASSLSSYHEQFF.